This is a list of T cell receptor beta chains from one sample in a study of OX40 agonist ivuxolimab in advanced cancers. Profiling relied on immunoSEQ multiplex PCR, and the TCRdb table lists in-frame clones only, not all of them. This table has fewer than 70,000 clones, 87% appearing once. The source was CD4+ or CD8+ T cells sorted from blood, collected in a trial of the OX40 agonist ivuxolimab. The receptor set was obtained from an adult with an advanced solid tumor such as melanoma, head and neck, liver or kidney cancer. Each CDR3 is given with its conserved first and last residue. D genes are given only for firm matches. Some rows have no size entry. The others give once, few or many, or a class for an expanded clone.

.	.	TRBV9	TRBJ2-2	15	TGTGCCAGCAGCTCACGCCCAGGGAACACCGGGGAGCTGTTTTTT	CASSSRPGNTGELFF
TRBD1	.	TRBV6-5	TRBJ2-7	15	TGTGCCACAAAGGTCGGGACAGGAGACTCCTACGAGCAGTACTTC	CATKVGTGDSYEQYF
.	.	TRBV10-3	TRBJ1-4	13	TGTGCCATCAGTGGTGGGTCTAATGAAAAACTGTTTTTT	CAISGGSNEKLFF
.	.	TRBV7-8	TRBJ1-3	16	TGTGCCAGCAGCCCCATGGGCATAGGACAGCCGAACACCATATATTTT	CASSPMGIGQPNTIYF
TRBD1	few	TRBV27	TRBJ1-2	17	TGTGCCAGCAGGACCAAACTACAGGGGGCGCGATCCTATGGCTACACCTTC	CASRTKLQGARSYGYTF
.	.	TRBV7-6	TRBJ2-5	17	TGTGCCAGCAGCTTTTCCTCAAGTGGGCATGGGGCGGAGACCCAGTACTTC	CASSFSSSGHGAETQYF
.	few	TRBV28	TRBJ2-3	11	TGTGCCAGCAGTTCCCTTGATACGCAGTATTTT	CASSSLDTQYF
.	.	TRBV21-1	TRBJ1-4	14	TGTGCCAGCAGCGTCCGGGACCGGAATGAAAAACTGTTTTTT	CASSVRDRNEKLFF
.	once	TRBV9	TRBJ2-5	14	TGTGCCAGCAGCGTAGCAGGGGCCCAAGAGACCCAGTACTTC	CASSVAGAQETQYF
.	few	TRBV19	TRBJ2-7	15	TGTGCCAGTAGTCCCAGCGGGACAGTTTTCTACGAGCAGTACTTC	CASSPSGTVFYEQYF
.	once	TRBV6-6	TRBJ2-1	13	TGTGCCTCCGGGCGGGACTCCTACAATGAGCAGTTCTTC	CASGRDSYNEQFF